This T cell receptor beta chain derives from a study of T cell responses to AZD1222 COVID-19 vaccine. Study-level points and caveats: Of the AZD1222 recipients, only five to seven were seropositive at baseline. The sample set comprised mostly white British donors with more females, and clonal diversity was possibly underestimated. Nearly half of spike-specific TCRs reportedly target unmutated variant regions.

Comment on this clone: What it recognizes is unknown.

Germline V CDR1 and CDR2: LNHDA, SQIVND (reference sequence). The ends lost 7 bases at V and 7 bases at J; junction bases unmatched: 7. The CDR3 contains 15 residues. Assay: immunoSEQ multiplex PCR; the TCRdb copy retains only in-frame clones and omits some. This table has approximately 130,000 clones, about 89% appearing once. Material: peripheral blood, obtained on day 0 of MenACWY control vaccination. This TCR was recovered from an adult in good health. The V gene is TRBV19, the J gene TRBJ2-1; 13 bases line up with TRBD2. The CDR3 protein is CASTLGGLAGNEQFF. In nucleotides, the CDR3 is TGTGCCAGTACCCTGGGGGGACTAGCGGGAAATGAGCAGTTCTTC.